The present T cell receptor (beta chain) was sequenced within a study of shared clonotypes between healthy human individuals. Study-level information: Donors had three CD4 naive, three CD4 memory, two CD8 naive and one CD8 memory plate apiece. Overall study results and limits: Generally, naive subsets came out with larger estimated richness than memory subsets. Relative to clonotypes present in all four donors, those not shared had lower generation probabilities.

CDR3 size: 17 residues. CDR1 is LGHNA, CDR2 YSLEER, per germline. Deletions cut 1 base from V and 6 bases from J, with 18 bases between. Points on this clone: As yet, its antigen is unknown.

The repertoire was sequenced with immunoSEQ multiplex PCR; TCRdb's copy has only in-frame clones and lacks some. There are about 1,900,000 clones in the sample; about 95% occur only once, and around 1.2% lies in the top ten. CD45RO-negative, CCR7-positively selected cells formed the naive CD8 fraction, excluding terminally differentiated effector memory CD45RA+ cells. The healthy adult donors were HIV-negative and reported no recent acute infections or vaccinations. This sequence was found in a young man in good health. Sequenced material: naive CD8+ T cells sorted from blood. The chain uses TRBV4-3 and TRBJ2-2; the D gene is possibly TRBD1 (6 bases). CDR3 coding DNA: TGCGCCAGCAGCCAAGGGGGGCTGGAGGCCTCCCCCGGGGAGCTGTTTTTT. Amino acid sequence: CASSQGGLEASPGELFF.